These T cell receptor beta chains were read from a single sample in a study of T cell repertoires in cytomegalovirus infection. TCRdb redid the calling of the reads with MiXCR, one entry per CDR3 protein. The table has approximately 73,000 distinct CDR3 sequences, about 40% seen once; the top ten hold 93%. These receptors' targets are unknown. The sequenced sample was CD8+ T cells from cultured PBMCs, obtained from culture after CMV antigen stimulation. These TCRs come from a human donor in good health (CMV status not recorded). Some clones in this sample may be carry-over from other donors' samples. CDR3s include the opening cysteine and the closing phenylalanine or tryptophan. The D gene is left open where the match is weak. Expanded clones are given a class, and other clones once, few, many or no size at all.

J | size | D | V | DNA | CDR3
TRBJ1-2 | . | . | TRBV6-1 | TGTGCCAGCAGTAAAGACCGAATCTATGGCTACACCTTC | CASSKDRIYGYTF
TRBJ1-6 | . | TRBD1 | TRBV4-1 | TGCGCCAGCAGCCAAGGGACAGGGTCTTTTGATTCACCCCTCCACTTT | CASSQGTGSFDSPLHF
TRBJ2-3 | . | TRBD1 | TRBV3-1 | TGTGCCAGCAGCCAAGTTATGACAGGGGCAACAGATACGCAGTATTTT | CASSQVMTGATDTQYF
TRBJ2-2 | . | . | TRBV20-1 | TGCAGTGCTAGGCCCCCGGGTCTGGACACCGGGGAGCTGTTTTTT | CSARPPGLDTGELFF
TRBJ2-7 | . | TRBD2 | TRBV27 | TGTGCCAGCAGAGGTTACGGGGGGTACGAGCAGTACTTC | CASRGYGGYEQYF
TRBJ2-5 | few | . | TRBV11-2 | TGTGCCAGCTTCGGGGGACCACAAGAGACCCAGTACTTC | CASFGGPQETQYF
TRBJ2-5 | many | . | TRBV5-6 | TGTGCCAGCAGCTTGGGCAGCGCCACGATGGTAGAGACCCAGTACTTC | CASSLGSATMVETQYF
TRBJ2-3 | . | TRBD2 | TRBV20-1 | TGCAGTGCTAGCTCGGTAGCGGGGGCCTCCACAGATACGCAGTATTTT | CSASSVAGASTDTQYF
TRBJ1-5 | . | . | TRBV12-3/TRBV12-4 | TGTGCCAGCAGTCTCTGGGGGGCTCAGCCCCAGCATTTT | CASSLWGAQPQHF
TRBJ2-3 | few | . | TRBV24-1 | TGTGCCACCAGTGACCCAGGGTACGATACGCAGTATTTT | CATSDPGYDTQYF
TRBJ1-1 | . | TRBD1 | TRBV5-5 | TGTGCCAGCAGCTTGGCCTCAACAGGGGACGCTTTCTTT | CASSLASTGDAFF
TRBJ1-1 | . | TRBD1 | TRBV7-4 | TGTGCCAGCAGCTCTCGGACAGGATCCAACACTGAAGCTTTCTTT | CASSSRTGSNTEAFF
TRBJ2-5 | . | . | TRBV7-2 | TGTGCCAGCAGCTTTGGGGTAGAGACCCAGTACTTC | CASSFGVETQYF
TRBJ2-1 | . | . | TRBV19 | TGTGCCAGTAGTATAGGGTTCGGATTGGAAGACAATGAGCAGTTCTTC | CASSIGFGLEDNEQFF
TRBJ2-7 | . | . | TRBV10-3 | TGTGCCATCAGCATGACAGGCGAGGCCTACGAGCAGTACTTC | CAISMTGEAYEQYF
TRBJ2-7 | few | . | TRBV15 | TGTGCCACCAGCGTCATGAACAGCTACGAGCAGTACTTC | CATSVMNSYEQYF
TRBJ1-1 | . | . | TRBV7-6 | TGTGCCAGCAGCTTAACAGACATGAACACTGAAGCTTTCTTT | CASSLTDMNTEAFF
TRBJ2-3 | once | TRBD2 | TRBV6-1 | TGTGCCAGCAGTTACCGGGGTTTAAGCGGGGGGTACTTAGATACGCAGTATTTT | CASSYRGLSGGYLDTQYF
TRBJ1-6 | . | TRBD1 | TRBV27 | TGTGCCAGCAGTTGGGGGACAGGGCCTAATTCACCCCTCCACTTT | CASSWGTGPNSPLHF
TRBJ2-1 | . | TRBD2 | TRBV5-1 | TGCGCCAGCAGCCTTGGACTAGCGGGGAACTCCTACAATGAGCAGTTCTTC | CASSLGLAGNSYNEQFF
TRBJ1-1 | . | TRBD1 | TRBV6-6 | TGTGCCAGCAGTCTGAGGGGGCAGGGGAGGTATTCTGAAGCTTTCTTT | CASSLRGQGRYSEAFF
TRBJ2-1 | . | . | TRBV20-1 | TGCAGTGCTAGAGATGAGGCAGGGATGTGGAATGAGCAGTTCTTC | CSARDEAGMWNEQFF
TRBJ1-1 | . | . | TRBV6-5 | TGTGCCAGCAGTAAGTATCAGGGGAAGAACACTGAAGCTTTCTTT | CASSKYQGKNTEAFF
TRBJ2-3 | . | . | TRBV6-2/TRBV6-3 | TGTGCCAGCAGTTACATTCCAGGCACAGATACGCAGTATTTT | CASSYIPGTDTQYF
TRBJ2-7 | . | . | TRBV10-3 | TGTGCCATCAGTGAGTCAACAGGGATATCCTACGAGCAGTACTTC | CAISESTGISYEQYF
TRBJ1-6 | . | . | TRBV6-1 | TGTGCCAGCAGCCCTTCGGGGGAATGGGATTCACCCCTCCACTTT | CASSPSGEWDSPLHF
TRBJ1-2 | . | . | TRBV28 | TGTGCCAGCAGCCTAGGGGTGGCAAACTATGGCTACACCTTC | CASSLGVANYGYTF
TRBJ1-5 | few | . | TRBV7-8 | TGTGCCAGCAGCTTAGAGGGCACCAATCAGCCCCAGCATTTT | CASSLEGTNQPQHF
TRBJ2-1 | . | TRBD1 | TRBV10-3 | TGTGCCATCAGTGGGACGGGGCGGACAGGGAACATCAATGAGCAGTTCTTC | CAISGTGRTGNINEQFF
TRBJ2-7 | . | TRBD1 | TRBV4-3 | TGCGCCAGCAGCCAGGTTACAGGGGACTACGAGCAGTACTTC | CASSQVTGDYEQYF
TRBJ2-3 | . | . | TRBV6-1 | TGTGCCAGCAGTGAAGCCTGGCCAGAGGCAGCAGATACGCAGTATTTT | CASSEAWPEAADTQYF
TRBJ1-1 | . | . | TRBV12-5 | TGTGCTAGTGGGGACGGAATGGGTCGCACTGAAGCTTTCTTT | CASGDGMGRTEAFF
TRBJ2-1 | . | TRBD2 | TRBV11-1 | TGTGCCAGCAGCTTCCGGGGGGGAAATGAGCAGTTCTTC | CASSFRGGNEQFF
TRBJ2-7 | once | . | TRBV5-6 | TGTGCCAGCAGCTTGGTTGGCAATACCTACGAGCAGTACTTC | CASSLVGNTYEQYF
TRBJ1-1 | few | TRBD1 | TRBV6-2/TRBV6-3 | TGTGCCAGCAGTTACTCGAGACAGGGGGCGTTTAGGAACACTGAAGCTTTCTTT | CASSYSRQGAFRNTEAFF
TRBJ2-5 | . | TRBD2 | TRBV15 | TGTGCCACCAGCAGAGAAGGTCCCGGCGGGGGGCGAAAAGAGACCCAGTACTTC | CATSREGPGGGRKETQYF
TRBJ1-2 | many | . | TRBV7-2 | TGTGCCAGCAGCTTAGTAGCGCCAGGTAGTCACTATGGCTACACCTTC | CASSLVAPGSHYGYTF
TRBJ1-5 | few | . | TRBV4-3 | TGCGCCAGCAGCCAAGATAGGACGGGCCAGCCCCAGCATTTT | CASSQDRTGQPQHF
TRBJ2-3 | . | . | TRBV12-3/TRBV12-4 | TGTGCCAGCAGGACCAATGTAGGGCGGGGACCCACAGATACGCAGTATTTT | CASRTNVGRGPTDTQYF
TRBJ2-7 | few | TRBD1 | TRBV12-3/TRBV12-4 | TGTGCCAGCAGTTCGGACAGGGGCTACGAGCAGTACTTC | CASSSDRGYEQYF
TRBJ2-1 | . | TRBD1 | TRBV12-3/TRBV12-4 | TGTGCCAGCAGTTTTGGTAGGGGGCTCAACAATGAGCAGTTCTTC | CASSFGRGLNNEQFF